These 15 T cell receptor beta chains originate from one sample sequenced in a study of blood T cell repertoires in COVID-19. The data were produced by immunoSEQ multiplex PCR, yet TCRdb's version contains in-frame clones alone and is incomplete. The table lists roughly 400,000 clones, roughly 84% of them singletons. Sequenced sample: PBMCs or T cells enriched from blood (not recorded which). The receptor set was obtained from a woman under 30 who had been exposed to COVID-19.

The chain recombines TRBV19 with TRBJ2-1; 11 nucleotides match TRBD2. Germline V lookup: CDR1 LNHDA, CDR2 SQIVND (reference sequence). The CDR3 has 17 amino acids. Losses at the gene ends were 5 bases for V and 3 bases for J; bases not matched to a gene: 9. The chain's CDR3 is CASSSTAGTSGYNEQFF. For the CDR3, the DNA is TGTGCCAGTAGTTCAACAGCGGGGACTAGCGGCTACAATGAGCAGTTCTTC. The variable domain in full, completed from reference TRBV19 and TRBJ2-1, reads DGGITQSPKYLFRKEGQNVTLSCEQNLNHDAMYWYRQDPGQGLRLIYYSQIVNDFQKGDIAEGYSVSREKKESFPLTVTSAQKNPTAFYLCASSSTAGTSGYNEQFFGPGTRLTVL.

In this sample, this clone turned up once. This rearrangement joins TRBV6-5 to TRBJ1-1; no firm D call. The CDR3 is 12 amino acids. Germline CDR1 MNHEY, CDR2 SVGAGI. V was cut by 5 bases and J by 1 base, with 5 bases left in between. CDR3 bases: TGTGCCAGCAGTCGACAGAACACTGAAGCTTTCTTT. Its protein product is CASSRQNTEAFF.

The chain combines TRBV19 with TRBJ2-7; the match to TRBD1 covers 10 bases. CDR1 is LNHDA, CDR2 SQIVND, per germline (reference sequence). This CDR3 comprises 16 residues. The junction had 8 bases not matched to a gene; V was cut back by 4 bases and J by 2 bases. CDR3 DNA: TGTGCCAGTAGTAAGGGACAGGGGCCTTTGACCTACGAGCAGTACTTC. As protein: CASSKGQGPLTYEQYF.

The chain joins TRBV28 to TRBJ1-4; tentatively, D is TRBD1 (5 bases). This CDR3 contains 16 residues. Germline values: CDR1 MDHEN, CDR2 SYDVKM. Trimming cost V 5 bases and J 4 bases, with 17 bases left between them. DNA of the CDR3: TGTGCCAGCAGTATTTGGGCGGGGCCTATTAATGAAAAACTGTTTTTT. Amino acids: CASSIWAGPINEKLFF.

The chain employs TRBV7-9 and TRBJ1-5; D remains unclear. CDR1 and CDR2 (germline): SEHNR, FQNEAQ (reference sequence). V was cut by 7 bases and J by 0 bases, with 10 bases left in between. The CDR3 consists of 14 residues. For the CDR3, the DNA is TGTGCCAGCACTTCCGAGAGTAGCAATCAGCCCCAGCATTTT. This sequence encodes CASTSESSNQPQHF.

This clone was recorded once. The chain uses TRBV18 and TRBJ2-2, with D possibly being TRBD2 (5 bases). With 2 bases removed from V and 5 bases from J, the gap between germline ends came to 12 bases. The length of the CDR3 is 15 residues. Looked up from germline, CDR1 is KGHSH and CDR2 is LQKENI. This CDR3 reads CASSPGGLRTGELFF. As DNA, the CDR3 is TGTGCCAGCTCACCAGGCGGGCTAAGAACCGGGGAGCTGTTTTTT.

The chain has TRBV3-1 (or the pseudogene TRBV3-2) and TRBJ2-2; TRBD2 aligns across 10 bases. This CDR3 region has 15 residues. Looked up from germline, CDR1 is LGHDT and CDR2 is YNNKEL (reference sequence). With V trimmed by 4 bases and J by 4 bases, 3 bases remained unmatched. In nucleotides, the CDR3 is TGTGCCAGCAGCCTAGCGGGAGGTAGCACCGGGGAGCTGTTTTTT. This codes for CASSLAGGSTGELFF.

V gene TRBV19 combines with J gene TRBJ2-7; 9 positions match TRBD1. V was pared by 3 bases and J by 4 bases, with 7 bases of the junction left unmatched. Germline V lookup: CDR1 LNHDA, CDR2 SQIVND (reference sequence). This CDR3 spans 15 amino acids. The CDR3 here is CASSIQEGQGYEQYF. The CDR3 region has the DNA TGTGCCAGTAGTATCCAAGAGGGACAGGGATACGAGCAGTACTTC.

The gene calls are TRBV7-3 and TRBJ2-1; 11 positions agree with TRBD2. In germline, CDR1 is SGHTA, CDR2 FQGTGA. Unmatched junction bases numbered 17, after V lost 5 bases and J lost 5 bases. This CDR3 is 19 amino acids long. The CDR3 DNA reads TGTGCCAGCAGCCCCCGCAGGCTTGGGCTAGCGGGGGGAAACAATGAGCAGTTCTTC. Translated: CASSPRRLGLAGGNNEQFF.

The chain combines TRBV7-9 with TRBJ1-1; D is unclear. The germline V gene encodes CDR1 SEHNR and CDR2 FQNEAQ (reference sequence). The CDR3 consists of 14 residues. The V end lost 0 bases, the J end lost 0 bases, and 5 bases lay between the germline ends. The CDR3 is CASSLATVNTEAFF. CDR3 DNA: TGTGCCAGCAGCTTAGCTACAGTGAACACTGAAGCTTTCTTT.

The V and J genes are TRBV9 and TRBJ2-1, with 8 bases fitting TRBD2. Germline CDR1 is SGDLS and CDR2 is YYNGEE. CDR3 length equals 15 residues. V shed 2 bases, J shed 8 bases, and the junction held 9 bases outside the gene matches. CDR3 residues: CASSVGGTSTYEQFF. The CDR3 nucleotides read TGTGCCAGCAGCGTGGGCGGGACTAGTACCTATGAGCAGTTCTTC.

The V and J genes are TRBV28 and TRBJ2-5; D remains ambiguous. The CDR3 spans 11 residues. V was shortened by 7 bases and J by 6 bases, with 9 bases between the two germline ends. CDR1 is MDHEN and CDR2 is SYDVKM in the germline V gene. This CDR3 is CASIPGKTQYF. The CDR3 DNA is TGTGCCAGCATCCCAGGCAAGACCCAGTACTTC. The entire variable domain, with the rest obtained from reference TRBV28 and TRBJ2-5, is as follows: DVKVTQSSRYLVKRTGEKVFLECVQDMDHENMFWYRQDPGLGLRLIYFSYDVKMKEKGDIPEGYSVSREKKERFSLILESASTNQTSMYLCASIPGKTQYFGPGTRLLVL.

CDR3 sequence reads: CASSVEGGTSGPKETQYF. The CDR3 DNA is TGTGCCAGCAGCGTAGAGGGAGGGACTAGCGGGCCTAAAGAGACCCAGTACTTC. This chain links TRBV9 with TRBJ2-5; 12 positions agree with TRBD2. Germline-derived CDR1 and CDR2 are SGDLS and YYNGEE. V dropped 0 bases and J dropped 3; count of bases not matched to a gene: 9. The CDR3 is 18 amino acids.

This chain connects TRBV2 to TRBJ1-6, with 10 bases aligning to TRBD1. The germline CDR1 and CDR2 sequences are SNHLY and FYNNEI. This CDR3 is 18 amino acids long. V shed 2 bases and J 0 bases; nucleotides not matched to a gene: 4. CDR3 coding DNA: TGTGCCAGCAGTGAACACCGACAGGGGGCCTCCTATAATTCACCCCTCCACTTT. It encodes CASSEHRQGASYNSPLHF.

The chain has TRBV18 and TRBJ2-7; 8 positions match TRBD1. The germline CDR1 and CDR2 sequences are KGHSH and LQKENI. The CDR3 runs to 14 residues. V dropped 2 bases and J dropped 7; count of bases not matched to a gene: 7. The CDR3 reads CASSPGQGWSEQYF. The CDR3 region has the DNA TGTGCCAGCTCACCAGGACAGGGATGGTCGGAGCAGTACTTC.